Presented here are 29 T cell receptor beta chains from one specimen sequenced in a study of T cell changes during pregnancy in multiple sclerosis. Data came from immunoSEQ multiplex PCR; TCRdb stores just in-frame clones and leaves some out. This sample carries about 120,000 clones, 80% to 95% of them seen once, and the ten largest clones take 1.5%. Sample: peripheral blood, taken in the third trimester of pregnancy. The receptors here all came from a female donor with multiple sclerosis, enrolled in a pregnancy study.

J is TRBJ1-1 and V is TRBV2, with D perhaps TRBD1 (5 bases). The CDR3 has 11 residues. Germline V gene sequence: CDR1 SNHLY, CDR2 FYNNEI. V lost 8 bases to trimming and J lost 5 bases, with 9 bases between them. CDR3 region: CASGAGTEAFF. DNA of the CDR3: TGTGCCAGCGGGGCGGGGACTGAAGCTTTCTTT. Using reference TRBV2 and TRBJ1-1 for the parts outside the CDR3, the full variable domain is EPEVTQTPSHQVTQMGQEVILRCVPISNHLYFYWYRQILGQKVEFLVSFYNNEISEKSEIFDDQFSVERPDGSNFTLKIRSTKLEDSAMYFCASGAGTEAFFGQGTRLTVV.

Only one count was recorded for this clone. This sequence joins TRBV19 and TRBJ1-2; a possible D gene is TRBD1 (5 bases). Deletions cut 6 bases from V and 0 bases from J, with 11 bases between. This CDR3 has 14 amino acids. The germline gives CDR1 LNHDA, CDR2 SQIVND (reference sequence). CDR3 nucleotides: TGTGCCAGTAGCTGGGGCGGGACTAACTATGGCTACACCTTC. This translates into CASSWGGTNYGYTF.

In its sample, this clone was seen once. The chain uses TRBV5-1 and TRBJ1-2; D is possibly TRBD1 (5 bases). The CDR3 has 15 residues. The ends were cut back, 0 bases at V and 8 bases at J, with 17 bases in the middle. The germline V gene has CDR1 SGHRS and CDR2 YFSETQ. The CDR3, as DNA: TGCGCCAGCAGCTTGGAAGTAGGGAGGGACGGCGGCTACACCTTC. Encoded protein: CASSLEVGRDGGYTF.

CDR3 DNA: TGTGCCAGCAGCGCGGGACAGGGGGGCTATGGCTACACCTTC. Translating it yields CASSAGQGGYGYTF. The J gene is TRBJ1-2, the V gene TRBV7-9; TRBD1 matches 11 bases. Germline assignment: CDR1 SEHNR and CDR2 FQNEAQ (reference sequence). This CDR3 spans 14 amino acids. The junction had 3 bases not matched to a gene; V was cut back by 5 bases and J by 4 bases.

The V and J genes are TRBV7-3 and TRBJ1-2, with 10 bases identical to TRBD1. CDR3 length: 13 residues. Germline V CDR1 and CDR2: SGHTA, FQGTGA. V was pared by 3 bases and J by 8 bases, with 3 bases of the junction left unmatched. CDR3 region: CASSLGQGNGYTF. The CDR3 region has the DNA TGTGCCAGCAGCTTGGGACAGGGGAACGGCTACACCTTC.

This chain uses TRBV7-8 with TRBJ2-7, with D perhaps matching TRBD2 (7 bases). V was cut by 1 base and J by 5 bases, with 15 bases left in between. CDR1 and CDR2 from the germline V gene are SGHVS and FQNEAQ. The length of the CDR3 is 15 residues. The CDR3 sequence: CASSLGGGGGNEQYF. CDR3 coding DNA: TGTGCCAGCAGCTTAGGCGGGGGAGGGGGAAACGAGCAGTACTTC.

The chain combines TRBV18 with TRBJ1-1, with TRBD1 matching over 9 bases. The CDR3 extends over 15 amino acids. Germline loops: CDR1 KGHSH, CDR2 LQKENI. Unmatched junction bases numbered 9, after V lost 4 bases and J lost 6 bases. The CDR3 here is CASSLTGTGTSEAFF. DNA of the CDR3: TGTGCCAGCTCACTTACCGGGACAGGGACGTCTGAAGCTTTCTTT.

V and J are TRBV6-6 and TRBJ1-5, with TRBD1 matching 7 bases. Germline assignment: CDR1 MNHNY and CDR2 SVGAGI (reference sequence). The CDR3 has 15 residues. The V segment lost 2 bases and the J segment 4 bases; nucleotides outside the gene matches: 5. The CDR3 loop is CASSYATGFNQPQHF. As DNA, the CDR3 is TGTGCCAGCAGTTACGCGACAGGGTTTAATCAGCCCCAGCATTTT.

The rearrangement uses TRBV27 and TRBJ2-1; 8 nucleotides line up with TRBD1. CDR3 size: 15 residues. J lost 2 bases, V lost 2 bases, and 2 bases had no gene match. CDR1 and CDR2 from the germline V gene are MNHEY and SMNVEV (reference sequence). The CDR3, as DNA: TGTGCCAGCAGTTTAGCGGGACAGGCCTACAATGAGCAGTTCTTC. It is translated as CASSLAGQAYNEQFF.

The chain links TRBV7-3 to TRBJ1-1, with a possible D match to TRBD1 (5 bases). The germline CDR1 and CDR2 sequences are SGHTA and FQGTGA. CDR3 length: 14 residues. Trimming left V 1 base short and J 1 base short, with 7 bases between. Here the CDR3 reads CASSLRGENTEAFF. Written as DNA, the CDR3 is TGTGCCAGCAGCTTAAGGGGGGAGAACACTGAAGCTTTCTTT.

The chain joins TRBV7-9 to TRBJ2-3; 7 bases agree with TRBD2. CDR3 length equals 16 residues. Germline CDR1 SEHNR, CDR2 FQNEAQ (reference sequence). V dropped 1 base and J dropped 3; count of bases not matched to a gene: 7. Written as DNA, the CDR3 is TGTGCCAGCAGCTTAGTGGTCACGGGGGGAACAGATACGCAGTATTTT. Its protein product is CASSLVVTGGTDTQYF. Full variable domain (outside the CDR3, taken from reference TRBV7-9 and TRBJ2-3): DTGVSQNPRHKITKRGQNVTFRCDPISEHNRLYWYRQTLGQGPEFLTYFQNEAQLEKSRLLSDRFSAERPKGSFSTLEIQRTEQGDSAMYLCASSLVVTGGTDTQYFGPGTRLTVL.

This chain uses TRBV7-2 with TRBJ2-7, with 7 bases matching TRBD2. The CDR3 runs 15 residues. Germline loops: CDR1 SGHTA, CDR2 FQGNSA. With V trimmed by 1 base and J by 2 bases, 5 bases remained unmatched. CDR3 loop: CASSLDGGVAYEQYF. The CDR3 DNA is TGTGCCAGCAGCTTAGATGGGGGGGTCGCCTACGAGCAGTACTTC. The full variable domain, its missing parts supplied by reference TRBV7-2 and TRBJ2-7, is GAGVSQSPSNKVTEKGKDVELRCDPISGHTALYWYRQSLGQGLEFLIYFQGNSAPDKSGLPSDRFSAERTGGSVSTLTIQRTQQEDSAVYLCASSLDGGVAYEQYFGPGTRLTVT.

In its sample, this clone was seen once. V usage is TRBV4-2 and J usage is TRBJ2-3, with 9 positions matching TRBD2. The V segment lost 0 bases and the J segment 4 bases; nucleotides outside the gene matches: 17. Germline V lookup: CDR1 LGHNA, CDR2 YNFKEQ. CDR3 length: 20 residues. CDR3 bases: TGTGCCAGCAGCCAAGATCACCTAGCGGGAATCACCGATTACCCAGATACGCAGTATTTT. Its translation is CASSQDHLAGITDYPDTQYF.

The count of this clone is one. This chain links TRBV27 with TRBJ1-6; no firm D call. Germline assignment: CDR1 MNHEY and CDR2 SMNVEV (reference sequence). The CDR3 is 14 residues long. Trimming shortened V by 5 bases and J by 7 bases, and 12 bases separated the two germline ends. The CDR3 spells CASSPARRNSPLHF. In DNA, the CDR3 is TGTGCCAGCAGTCCCGCCCGGCGGAATTCACCCCTCCACTTT.

V and J are TRBV6-1 and TRBJ2-3; TRBD1 agrees at 9 bases. With 1 base clipped from V and 4 bases from J, the junction kept 0 bases outside the gene matches. Germline lookup yields CDR1 MNHNS and CDR2 SASEGT. The CDR3 consists of 14 residues. The CDR3 DNA is TGTGCCAGCAGTGAAGGACAGGGGGCAGATACGCAGTATTTT. Translating gives CASSEGQGADTQYF.

In this sample, this clone turned up once. The J gene is TRBJ2-1, the V gene TRBV6-5, with 9 bases identical to TRBD1. The CDR3 is made up of 13 amino acids. CDR1 and CDR2 (germline): MNHEY, SVGAGI. V shed 6 bases and J 8 bases; nucleotides not matched to a gene: 5. CDR3 residues: CASSSGTGYEQFF. CDR3 DNA sequence: TGTGCCAGCAGCTCCGGGACAGGGTATGAGCAGTTCTTC.

This chain connects TRBV7-9 to TRBJ1-1; D may be TRBD1 (6 bases). The CDR3 is made up of 14 amino acids. V lost 1 base to trimming and J lost 1 base, with 7 bases between them. Germline CDR1 is SEHNR and CDR2 is FQNEAQ (reference sequence). CDR3 in amino acids: CASSLGTENTEAFF. The DNA for the CDR3 is TGTGCCAGCAGCTTAGGGACAGAGAACACTGAAGCTTTCTTT.

The chain joins TRBV27 to TRBJ2-1; D gene uncertain. The CDR3 runs to 15 residues. CDR1 and CDR2 from the germline V gene are MNHEY and SMNVEV (reference sequence). Trimming pared 0 bases from V and 0 bases from J, leaving 6 bases between. DNA of the CDR3: TGTGCCAGCAGTTTATCCCCGAGCTCCTACAATGAGCAGTTCTTC. Its protein product is CASSLSPSSYNEQFF.

The gene calls are TRBV5-4 and TRBJ2-5; D is ambiguous. Germline CDR1 and CDR2: SGHNT and YYREEE (reference sequence). Trimming removed 0 bases from V and 5 bases from J, with 11 bases in between. CDR3 length equals 14 residues. This chain's CDR3 is CASSLVVAQETQYF. In DNA form, the CDR3 reads TGTGCCAGCAGCTTGGTGGTAGCCCAGGAGACCCAGTACTTC.

The chain recombines TRBV27 with TRBJ1-4; D possibly corresponds to TRBD1 (5 bases). Germline-derived CDR1 and CDR2 are MNHEY and SMNVEV (reference sequence). This CDR3 has 16 amino acids. The V end lost 3 bases, the J end lost 5 bases, and 16 bases lay between the germline ends. The CDR3: CASSFNLKGANEKLFF. CDR3 nucleotide sequence: TGTGCCAGCAGTTTCAACCTCAAAGGGGCGAATGAAAAACTGTTTTTT.

The rearrangement joins TRBV7-3 to TRBJ2-2; TRBD1 agrees at 7 bases. This CDR3 is built from 14 residues. Looked up from germline, CDR1 is SGHTA and CDR2 is FQGTGA. Trimming at V came to 5 bases and at J to 9 bases, leaving 9 bases not matched to a gene. The CDR3 bases are TGTGCCAGCAGCCCTAGACAGGGATACCGGGAGCTGTTTTTT. This codes for CASSPRQGYRELFF.

This chain connects TRBV28 to TRBJ1-2, with D perhaps TRBD1 (5 bases). Between the trimmed V and J ends, which lost 2 bases and 7 bases, there was a span of 11 bases. The length of the CDR3 is 13 residues. The V gene's germline CDR1 is MDHEN and CDR2 SYDVKM. The CDR3 nucleotides read TGTGCCAGCAGTTTAGGGGGAGGCGGTGGCTACACCTTC. This gives the protein CASSLGGGGGYTF.

The rearrangement uses TRBV29-1 and TRBJ1-1; tentatively, D is TRBD1 (5 bases). The CDR3 sequence is 13 residues long. Germline CDR1 reads SQVTM; CDR2 reads ANQGSEA. V was trimmed by 3 bases and J by 5 bases, leaving 13 bases between them. CDR3 nucleotides: TGCAGCGTTGATCTGGACACGGATACTGAAGCTTTCTTT. Amino acids: CSVDLDTDTEAFF.

The chain uses TRBV5-1 and TRBJ1-2; 8 bases agree with TRBD1. The CDR3 consists of 15 residues. Germline CDR1 reads SGHRS; CDR2 reads YFSETQ. Unmatched junction bases numbered 4, after V lost 2 bases and J lost 1 base. For the CDR3, the DNA is TGCGCCAGCAGCTTATCAGGGGGCGGTAACTATGGCTACACCTTC. This codes for CASSLSGGGNYGYTF.

The chain recombines TRBV7-9 with TRBJ1-1; TRBD1 might be the D (6 bases). This CDR3 contains 16 residues. Germline V gives CDR1 SEHNR, CDR2 FQNEAQ (reference sequence). V lost 7 bases and J lost 3, with 21 bases in between. The CDR3: CASTTLSQGLDTEAFF. The CDR3 DNA reads as TGTGCCAGCACCACCCTCTCCCAGGGGTTGGACACTGAAGCTTTCTTT.

In the case of this clone: One junction end does not reproduce the germline sequence, and a read error may be involved. This chain connects TRBV11-3 to TRBJ2-2; no firm D call. This CDR3 is 12 amino acids long. Germline values: CDR1 SGHNT, CDR2 YENEEA. For the CDR3, the DNA is TGTGCCGGCAGCTCCCGGGTCGGGGAGCTGTTTTTT. This translates into CAGSSRVGELFF.

The chain uses TRBV30 and TRBJ1-1; 8 bases align to TRBD1. There are 15 residues in the CDR3. Germline loops: CDR1 GTSNPN, CDR2 SVGIG (reference sequence). Unmatched junction bases numbered 8, after V lost 3 bases and J lost 2 bases. The CDR3 DNA is TGTGCCTGGAGCCCCGGCCAGGGGGCAAACACTGAAGCTTTCTTT. Encoded protein: CAWSPGQGANTEAFF.

This chain uses TRBV19 with TRBJ1-5; D unresolved. Trimming took 4 bases from V and 0 from J, leaving 13 bases between them. Germline V gene lookup returns CDR1 LNHDA and CDR2 SQIVND (reference sequence). The CDR3 runs 16 residues. The CDR3 coding sequence is TGTGCCAGTAGTAAGATAGGAGGGATTAGCAATCAGCCCCAGCATTTT. It yields the protein CASSKIGGISNQPQHF.

The chain recombines TRBV19 with TRBJ2-1, with 12 nucleotides matching TRBD2. CDR1 is LNHDA, CDR2 SQIVND, per germline (reference sequence). The CDR3 has 16 residues. Trimming took 3 bases from V and 7 from J; bases not matched to a gene: 7. The CDR3 DNA is TGTGCCAGTAGTATCCTGACTAGCGGGAGAGGTAATGAGCAGTTCTTC. Encoded protein: CASSILTSGRGNEQFF.